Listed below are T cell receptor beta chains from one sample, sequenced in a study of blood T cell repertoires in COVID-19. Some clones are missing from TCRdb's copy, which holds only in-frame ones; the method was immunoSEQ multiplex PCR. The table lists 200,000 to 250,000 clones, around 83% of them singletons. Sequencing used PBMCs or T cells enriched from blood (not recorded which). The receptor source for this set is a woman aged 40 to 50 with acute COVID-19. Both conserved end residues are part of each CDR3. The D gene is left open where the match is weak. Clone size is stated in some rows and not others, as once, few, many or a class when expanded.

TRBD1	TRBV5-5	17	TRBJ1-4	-	TGTGCCAGCAGACTCGGGACAGCGGTGGGGCTGCTGGAAAAACTGTTTTTT	CASRLGTAVGLLEKLFF
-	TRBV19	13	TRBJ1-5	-	TGTGCCAGTAGTAGCCCAGGGGTTCAGCCCCAGCATTTT	CASSSPGVQPQHF
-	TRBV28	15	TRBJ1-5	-	TGTGCCAGCAGTATCCCGGGACTACGTAATCAGCCCCAGCATTTT	CASSIPGLRNQPQHF
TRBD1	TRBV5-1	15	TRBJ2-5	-	TGCGCCAGCAGCTTCACCGGACAGGACCAAGAGACCCAGTACTTC	CASSFTGQDQETQYF
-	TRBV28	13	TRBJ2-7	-	TGTGCCAGCAGGTTACCCGACAGCTACGAGCAGTACTTC	CASRLPDSYEQYF
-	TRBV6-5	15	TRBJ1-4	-	TGTGCCAGCAGTTTAACCGGTCCCATCCACGAAAAACTGTTTTTT	CASSLTGPIHEKLFF
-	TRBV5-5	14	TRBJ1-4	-	TGTGCCAGCAGCTTGGAGGACAATCGGGAAAAACTGTTTTTT	CASSLEDNREKLFF
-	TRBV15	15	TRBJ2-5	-	TGTGCCACCAGCAGAGATCCTGGCAGCCAAGAGACCCAGTACTTC	CATSRDPGSQETQYF
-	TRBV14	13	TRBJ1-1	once	TGTGCCAGCAGCCAAGGGGCGAACACTGAAGCTTTCTTT	CASSQGANTEAFF
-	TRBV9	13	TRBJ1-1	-	TGTGCCAGCAGCGCGGGGGGGGCCTCTGAAGCTTTCTTT	CASSAGGASEAFF
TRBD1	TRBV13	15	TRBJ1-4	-	TGTGCCAGCAGCCACCGGACAGGGGCTAATGAAAAACTGTTTTTT	CASSHRTGANEKLFF
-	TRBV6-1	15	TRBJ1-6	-	TGTGCCAGCAGTGAAGCTACCCAGGGTTGGACACCCCTCCACTTT	CASSEATQGWTPLHF
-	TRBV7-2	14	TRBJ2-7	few	TGTGCCAGCAGCTACCTGGAGGCTAGCTACGAGCAGTACTTC	CASSYLEASYEQYF
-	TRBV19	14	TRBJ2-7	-	TGTGCCAGTAGCGACCCAGGGGCCTCCTACGAGCAGTACTTC	CASSDPGASYEQYF
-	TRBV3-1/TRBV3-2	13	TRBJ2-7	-	TGTGCCAGCAGCCAAGCGGGGGCCTACGAGCAGTACTTC	CASSQAGAYEQYF
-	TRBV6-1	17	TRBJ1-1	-	TGTGCCAGCAGTGGGCCCTTGGACTCCTCAAGGGTCACTGAAGCTTTCTTT	CASSGPLDSSRVTEAFF
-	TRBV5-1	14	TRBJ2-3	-	TGCGCCAGCAGCTGGACGACAGGCGGGGATACGCAGTATTTT	CASSWTTGGDTQYF
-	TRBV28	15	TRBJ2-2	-	TGTGCCAGCAGTTTAGGGACTTTTTACACCGGGGAGCTGTTTTTT	CASSLGTFYTGELFF
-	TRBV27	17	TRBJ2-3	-	TGTGCCAGCAGTCCAGGAAAAGGACGGGAGTACACAGATACGCAGTATTTT	CASSPGKGREYTDTQYF
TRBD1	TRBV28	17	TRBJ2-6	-	TGTGCCAGCAGCTCCGGGACAGGGTTGTACGGGGCCAACGTCCTGACTTTC	CASSSGTGLYGANVLTF
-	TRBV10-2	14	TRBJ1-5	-	TGCGCCAGCTGGGTGCGAGGCCCGAATCAGCCCCAGCATTTT	CASWVRGPNQPQHF
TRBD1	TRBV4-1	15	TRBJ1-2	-	TGCGCCAGCAGCCCTGGGACAGGGATAAACTATGGCTACACCTTC	CASSPGTGINYGYTF
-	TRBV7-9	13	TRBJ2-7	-	TGTGCCAGCAGCTTCCCCGGGGGAAGGGAGCAGTACTTC	CASSFPGGREQYF
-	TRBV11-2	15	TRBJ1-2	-	TGTGCCAGCAGCTTAAGCGCGGGAGCGGACTATGGCTACACCTTC	CASSLSAGADYGYTF
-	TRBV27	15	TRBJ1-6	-	TGTGCCAGCAAAATCCGACAGGACAATAATTCACCCCTCCACTTT	CASKIRQDNNSPLHF
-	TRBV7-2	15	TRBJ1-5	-	TGTGCCAGCAGCTTGGTTTACGGGGGCAATCAGCCCCAGCATTTT	CASSLVYGGNQPQHF
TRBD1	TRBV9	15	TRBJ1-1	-	TGTGCCAGCAGCGTGGACAGGGGGGACTACACTGAAGCTTTCTTT	CASSVDRGDYTEAFF